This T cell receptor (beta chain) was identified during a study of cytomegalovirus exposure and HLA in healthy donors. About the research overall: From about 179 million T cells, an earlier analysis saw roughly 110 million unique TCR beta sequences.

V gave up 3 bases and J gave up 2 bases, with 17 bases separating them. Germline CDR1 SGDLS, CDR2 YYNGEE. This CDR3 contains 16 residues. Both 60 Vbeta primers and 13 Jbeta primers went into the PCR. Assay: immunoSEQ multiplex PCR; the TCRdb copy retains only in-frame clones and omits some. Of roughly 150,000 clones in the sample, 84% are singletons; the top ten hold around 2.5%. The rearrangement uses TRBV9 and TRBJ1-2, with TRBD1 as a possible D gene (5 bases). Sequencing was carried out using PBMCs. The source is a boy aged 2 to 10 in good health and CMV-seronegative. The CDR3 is CASSGDQGFTNYGYTF. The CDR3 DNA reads TGTGCCAGCAGCGGTGATCAGGGATTTACGAACTATGGCTACACCTTC.